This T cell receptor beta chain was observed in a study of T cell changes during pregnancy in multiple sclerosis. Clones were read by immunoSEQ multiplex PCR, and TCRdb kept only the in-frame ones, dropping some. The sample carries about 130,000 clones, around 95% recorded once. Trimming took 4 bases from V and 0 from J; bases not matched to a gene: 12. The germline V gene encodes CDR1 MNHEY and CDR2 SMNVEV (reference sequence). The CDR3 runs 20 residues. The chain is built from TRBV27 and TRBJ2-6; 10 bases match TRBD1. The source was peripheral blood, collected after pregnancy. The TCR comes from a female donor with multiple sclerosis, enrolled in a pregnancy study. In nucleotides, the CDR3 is TGTGCCAGCAGTTGGGACAGGGGTGCCTCTTCCTTCTCTGGGGCCAACGTCCTGACTTTC. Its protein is CASSWDRGASSFSGANVLTF.